Listed here is a single T cell receptor beta chain. As yet, its antigen is unknown. This CDR3 comprises 16 residues. Germline V lookup: CDR1 KGHSH, CDR2 LQKENI. Germline trimming cut 3 bases from V and 5 bases from J; bases unmatched to any gene: 8. These data come from a study of PD-1 blockade in classical Hodgkin lymphoma. Study results and caveats: CD4+ TCR diversity rose significantly by C4D1, and CD8+ TCR diversity did not. Similar baseline diversity was found in complete responders and newly diagnosed patients.

Method: immunoSEQ multiplex PCR; TCRdb's copy keeps in-frame clones and lacks some. The sample lists around 18,000 clones, around 72% occurring once. Time point in this sample: cycle 4 day 1 (C4D1), after around six weeks of nivolumab. Every patient relapsed after autologous stem cell transplantation, and brentuximab vedotin exposure varied. By magnetic negative selection, CD4+ T cells were purified from thawed PBMCs. Patients reached a best response of complete response, partial response or progressive disease. The specimen was CD4+ T cells from blood, collected before the fourth cycle of nivolumab. This clonotype originated in a human donor with classical Hodgkin lymphoma. The V gene is TRBV18, the J gene TRBJ2-2, with TRBD1 matching over 8 bases. DNA for the CDR3: TGTGCCAGCTCACCGAGGCAGGGGGCCGGTACCGGGGAGCTGTTTTTT. This gives the protein CASSPRQGAGTGELFF.